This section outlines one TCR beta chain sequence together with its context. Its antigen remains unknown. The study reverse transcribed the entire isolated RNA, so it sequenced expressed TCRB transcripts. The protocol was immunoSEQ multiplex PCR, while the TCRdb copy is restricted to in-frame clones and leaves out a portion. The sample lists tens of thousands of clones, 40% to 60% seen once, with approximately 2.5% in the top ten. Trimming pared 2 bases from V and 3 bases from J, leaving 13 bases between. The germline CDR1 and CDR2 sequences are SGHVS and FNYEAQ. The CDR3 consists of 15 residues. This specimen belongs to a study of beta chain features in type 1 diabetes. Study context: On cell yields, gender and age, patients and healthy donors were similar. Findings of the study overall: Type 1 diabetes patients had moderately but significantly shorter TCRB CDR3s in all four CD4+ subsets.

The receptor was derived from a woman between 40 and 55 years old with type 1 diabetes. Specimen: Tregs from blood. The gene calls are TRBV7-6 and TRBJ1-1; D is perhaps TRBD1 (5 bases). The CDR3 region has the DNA TGTGCCAGCAGCTTAAGGTTGGGCAGGGACACTGAAGCTTTCTTT. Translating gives CASSLRLGRDTEAFF.